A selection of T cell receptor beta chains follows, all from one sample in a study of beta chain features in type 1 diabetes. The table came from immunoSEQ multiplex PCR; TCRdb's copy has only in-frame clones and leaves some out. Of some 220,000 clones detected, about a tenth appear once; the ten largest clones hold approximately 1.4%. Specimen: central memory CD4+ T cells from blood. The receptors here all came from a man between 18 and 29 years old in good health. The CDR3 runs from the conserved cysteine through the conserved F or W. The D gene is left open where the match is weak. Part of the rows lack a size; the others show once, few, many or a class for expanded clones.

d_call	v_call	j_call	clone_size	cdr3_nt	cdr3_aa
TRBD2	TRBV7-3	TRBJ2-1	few	TGTGCCAGCAGCTTACGAGGGAGGGACAATGAGCAGTTCTTC	CASSLRGRDNEQFF
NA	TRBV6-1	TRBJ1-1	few	TGTGCCAGCAGTTCTCGGGGGCTTACTGAAGCTTTCTTT	CASSSRGLTEAFF
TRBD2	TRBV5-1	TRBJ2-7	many	TGCGCCAGCAGCTTGGTGCCTAGCGGGAGCTCCTACGAGCAGTACTTC	CASSLVPSGSSYEQYF
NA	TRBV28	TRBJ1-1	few	TGTGCCAGCAGTATGGACGCGAACACTGAAGCTTTCTTT	CASSMDANTEAFF
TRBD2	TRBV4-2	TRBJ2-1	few	TGTGCCAGCAGCCAAGATTTAAGCGGGAGGGTCGGCGATGAGCAGTTCTTC	CASSQDLSGRVGDEQFF
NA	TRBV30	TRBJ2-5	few	TGTGCCTGGAGTCCGACCCAGGAGACCCAGTACTTC	CAWSPTQETQYF
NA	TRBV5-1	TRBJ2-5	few	TGCGCCAGCAGCTTGGGGGTCCAAGAGACCCAGTACTTC	CASSLGVQETQYF
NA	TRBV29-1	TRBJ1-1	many	TGCAGCGTTGAAGATGGCTTCCTAGGGTTTGGCACTGAAGCTTTCTTT	CSVEDGFLGFGTEAFF
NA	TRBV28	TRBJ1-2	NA	TGTGCCAGCAGTTTCCAGGACAGAAATCTCGCTGGCTACACCTTC	CASSFQDRNLAGYTF
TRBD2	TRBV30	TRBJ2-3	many	TGTGCCTGGGGACTAGGCCATACGCAGTATTTT	CAWGLGHTQYF
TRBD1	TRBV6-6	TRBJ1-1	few	TGTGCCAGCAGTTACTCCCCGGACAGGGGCACTGAAGCTTTCTTT	CASSYSPDRGTEAFF
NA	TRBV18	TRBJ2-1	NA	TGTGCCAGCTCACCTTTCGGAGGGGGTGAGCAGTTCTTC	CASSPFGGGEQFF
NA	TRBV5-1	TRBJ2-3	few	TGCGCCAGCAGCTTGGCCGCCAATCCCCTCGATACGCAGTATTTT	CASSLAANPLDTQYF
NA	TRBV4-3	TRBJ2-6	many	TGCGCCAGCAGCCAAGAACAGGGTTGGTCTGGGGCCAACGTCCTGACTTTC	CASSQEQGWSGANVLTF
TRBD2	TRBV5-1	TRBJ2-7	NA	TGCGCCAGCGGGCCAGCGGGAGTACGCGCCGAGCAGTACTTC	CASGPAGVRAEQYF
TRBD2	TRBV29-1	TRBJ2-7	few	TGCAGCGTCAGGGGACTAGCGAGAAACGAGCAGTACTTC	CSVRGLARNEQYF
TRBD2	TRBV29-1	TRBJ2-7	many	TGCAGCGTGCTACTAGCGGTGGAGGACGAGCAGTACTTC	CSVLLAVEDEQYF